This TCR beta chain was sequenced in a study of cytomegalovirus exposure and HLA in healthy donors. Findings and caveats of the study: The study found most TCR sequences rare, yet found some public TCRs in many donors.

With 60 Vbeta and 13 Jbeta primers, the PCR was carried out. Some clones are missing from TCRdb's copy, which holds only in-frame ones; the method was immunoSEQ multiplex PCR. The sample carries roughly 160,000 clones, about four fifths recorded once. CDR1 and CDR2 (germline): SGHNT, YYREEE (reference sequence). There are 14 residues in the CDR3. Germline trimming cut 3 bases from V and 4 bases from J; bases unmatched to any gene: 3. A word on this clone: The antigen is not known.

Specimen: PBMCs. The source of this sequence is a man aged 25 to 45 in good health and CMV-seronegative. The chain recombines TRBV5-4 with TRBJ1-4; 7 bases agree with TRBD1. Written as DNA, the CDR3 is TGTGCCAGCAGCTGGACAGGCCTTAATGAAAAACTGTTTTTT. As protein: CASSWTGLNEKLFF.